The entry below gives a single TCR beta chain sequence along with its context. The antigen this receptor binds is unknown. Base qualities were left out, and no much larger clone turns up one base away. The data derive from a study of shared clonotypes between healthy human individuals (dated by TCRdb to 2018 to 2020). As for the study more broadly: A few men and two women, aged 18 to 49 years, made up the cohort. For each donor, CD4 naive and CD4 memory were each given three plates, CD8 naive was given two plates, and CD8 memory was given one plate. Each donor's leukapheresis produced roughly between roughly 0.85 and 9 billion PBMCs. Blood TCR repertoires of about 5 healthy adults were deeply sequenced to estimate repertoire size and the extent of clonotype sharing between individuals. Libraries were prepared and TCR repertoires were sequenced by different laboratories using diverse techniques, in order to increase sequencing depth and limit assay-specific biases.

What the research found in general, with its limitations: The genetic and exposure-history diversity represented was limited by the small number of donors. About 5% of naive CD4, around 3.5% of naive CD8, around 2.3% of memory CD4, and approximately 0.4% of memory CD8 clonotypes were shared across a few donors. Based on pairwise subsampling, the degree of clonotype sharing among donors was expected to be affected by sequencing depth. Estimated clonotype richness was generally larger for naive than for memory subsets. Only blood was sampled, and tissue TCR repertoires likely differ from those in blood. Clonotypes shared by all four sorted-subset donors showed higher generation probabilities than non-shared clonotypes. Incomplete sequencing was indicated by rarefaction of sorted-subset datasets, despite the large sequencing depth.

Healthy HIV-negative adults with no recently reported acute infections or vaccinations were included as donors. Only Caucasian adults living in Nashville, Tennessee, USA were represented among the donors. CD4+ T cells were enriched through magnetic negative selection, after which naive cells were positively selected on CD45RA and the remaining negative fraction served as the memory subset. After blood collection by leukapheresis, PBMCs were isolated using Ficoll-Histopaque density gradient centrifugation and then cryopreserved in the vapor phase of liquid nitrogen. Analytical flow cytometry was used to check the purity and quantity of every magnetically sorted T cell population. Genomic DNA was isolated from every sorted fraction and measured by UV absorbance on a Nanodrop 2000c. Sequences MDHEN (CDR1) and SYDVKM (CDR2) are obtained from the germline V gene. Taken from cysteine to phenylalanine, the CDR3 has 14 residues. Only CDR3 DNA remains: 42 bases, in frame from the first base.

TCR CDR3 regions were amplified from genomic DNA by multiplex PCR using the deep immunoSEQ assay. For each cell subset, the extracted genomic DNA was distributed evenly across all wells of several immunoSEQ 96-well plates, and each plate served as one replicate. For sorted subsets, around 200 ng genomic DNA, equal to 25,000 to 35,000 T cell genomes, was loaded into each replicate PCR. The purified libraries were quantified using a Qubit 3.0 fluorometer, sized with a Bioanalyzer 2100, and then quantified again using the KAPA Library Quantification kit. A separate single-read 150-cycle Illumina NextSeq 550 flow cell was used to sequence each immunoSEQ 96-well plate. The authors' analysis ran thus. The immunoSEQ output contained only junctional sequences without quality scores, so filtering could not match that applied to full-length reads. To assign V/J genes and CDR3, sequences were annotated against IMGT germline references using PyIR, a Python wrapper for IgBLAST v1.9. Reads were removed for weak V/J assignments (E-value above 1e-6), missing CDR3, stop codons, out-of-frame junctions, or ambiguous translated residues. V3J clonotypes were defined as sequences sharing the same inferred V gene, J gene, and CDR3 amino acid sequence. To compute the percentage overlap between repertoires, the number of shared unique clonotypes was divided by the size of the smaller repertoire. Richness of each repertoire was evaluated using RTK rarefaction, the Chao1 estimator, and Recon v2.1 estimates of unobserved clonotypes. For all TCRbeta clonotypes obtained by the gDNA method from a few donors, generation probabilities were computed with OLGA. What TCRdb holds here is the immuneACCESS table cut down to in-frame rearrangements. Part of the clones is not present; checked against another copy, under half of the missing clones reflect an unresolved V gene, and the others are unexplained. D and trimming come from the DNA, and the V and J calls and clone size come from that table. Within this sample are about 510,000 clones, with 90% to 96% of them counted one time only. Roughly 0.06% of the sample belongs to the ten largest clones.

The source of this sequence is a woman in her thirties in good health. The chain uses TRBV28 and TRBJ2-5, and TRBD2 aligns with 9 junction nucleotides. The end of the DNA fits TRBJ2-7 better, so the J call may be wrong. The sequenced sample consisted of naive CD4+ T cells sorted from blood. What this sample's cell subset or site label stands for: CD45RA+ positively selected. CDR3 reads: CASNDLAGQREQYF. In nucleotides, the sequence is TGTGCCAGCAACGACCTAGCGGGACAGCGCGAGCAGTACTTC.